These T cell receptor beta chains were read from a single sample in a study of T cells in tuberculosis. The repertoire was sequenced with immunoSEQ multiplex PCR; TCRdb's copy has only in-frame clones and lacks some. This table holds 88,000 or so clones, approximately 91% found once. The sequenced sample was CD1b-GMM tetramer-negative cells sorted from PBMCs. These TCRs come from an adult woman with latent tuberculosis. CDR3s leave out the opening cysteine and the closing phenylalanine or tryptophan.

j_gene: TRBJ1-2
v_gene: TRBV7-2
CDR3aa: ASSLVNRAHT

j_gene: TRBJ2-2
v_gene: TRBV7-3
CDR3aa: ASSLTVGELF

j_gene: TRBJ1-1
v_gene: TRBV6-5
CDR3aa: ASSYGAGGNTEAF

j_gene: TRBJ1-6
v_gene: TRBV9
CDR3aa: ASSVGGYDNSPLH

j_gene: TRBJ2-1
v_gene: TRBV4-2
CDR3aa: ASSADGTTHNEQF

j_gene: TRBJ1-4
v_gene: TRBV25-1
CDR3aa: ASSGQGRDEKLF

j_gene: TRBJ2-3
v_gene: TRBV9
CDR3aa: ASSVDNLDTQY

j_gene: TRBJ2-3
v_gene: TRBV14
CDR3aa: ASSQDLGRIGDTQY

j_gene: TRBJ2-5
v_gene: TRBV2
CDR3aa: ASSASRVRETQY

j_gene: TRBJ2-7
v_gene: TRBV11-2
CDR3aa: ASSLGTGVGYEQY

j_gene: TRBJ2-6
v_gene: TRBV5-5
CDR3aa: ASSLKSSGASGANVLT

j_gene: TRBJ2-2
v_gene: TRBV6-5
CDR3aa: ASSYTGRDTGELF

j_gene: TRBJ2-6
v_gene: TRBV6-1
CDR3aa: ASSEWAGQSSGANVLT

j_gene: TRBJ1-5
v_gene: TRBV18
CDR3aa: ASSPQGRGQPQH

j_gene: TRBJ2-5
v_gene: TRBV5-4
CDR3aa: ASGLVSGGASGKTQY

j_gene: TRBJ1-4
v_gene: TRBV7-2
CDR3aa: ASSLASDRFNEKLF

j_gene: TRBJ2-1
v_gene: TRBV11-2
CDR3aa: ASSSDNEQF

j_gene: TRBJ1-6
v_gene: TRBV28
CDR3aa: ASSFVTATVHYNSPLH

j_gene: TRBJ2-7
v_gene: TRBV27
CDR3aa: ASSPDLSGASYEQY

j_gene: TRBJ2-2
v_gene: TRBV7-8
CDR3aa: ASSPRVRGRNTGELF

j_gene: TRBJ2-3
v_gene: TRBV15
CDR3aa: ATSRDPPGAVGDTQY

j_gene: TRBJ2-5
v_gene: TRBV2
CDR3aa: ASSGDRTPQETQY

j_gene: TRBJ2-3
v_gene: TRBV7-3
CDR3aa: ASSSGRWGGTDTQY

j_gene: TRBJ2-3
v_gene: TRBV9
CDR3aa: ASSALSGGNTDTQY

j_gene: TRBJ2-3
v_gene: TRBV15
CDR3aa: ATSRDGTSGADTQY

j_gene: TRBJ1-1
v_gene: TRBV29-1
CDR3aa: SVGPDRGLGEAF